This record covers a single T cell receptor (beta chain). Its cognate antigen is unknown. The data originate from a study of T cells after yellow fever vaccination. TCRdb re-called the 5' RACE reads through MiXCR, storing one row per CDR3 protein. The table lists about 350,000 distinct CDR3 sequences, around an eighth of them singletons, with 2.5% to 3.5% in the top ten. The CDR3 is made up of 16 amino acids. Germline-derived CDR1 and CDR2 are SEHNR and FQNEAQ (reference sequence). Trimming removed 5 bases from V and 2 bases from J, with 18 bases in between. Overall study findings and caveats: A minor fraction of clonotypes spanned both CD4 and CD8 compartments.

This rearrangement joins TRBV7-9 to TRBJ1-1; TRBD1 might be the D (6 bases). This TCR derives from a man between 18 and 29 years old who received the YFV17D yellow fever vaccine. This specimen was CD4+ T cells sorted from PBMCs, taken 15 days after the yellow fever booster vaccination. The CDR3 region is CASSPRVRGANTEAFF. The CDR3 region has the DNA TGTGCCAGCAGCCCAAGGGTTCGGGGGGCTAACACTGAAGCTTTCTTT.